The 28 T cell receptor beta chains in this list originate from one sample, sequenced in a study of beta chain features in type 1 diabetes. Notes on the study in general: In every one of the four CD4+ subsets, TCRB CDR3s were moderately but significantly shorter in Type 1 diabetes patients.

Their target antigens are unknown. The whole isolated RNA underwent reverse transcription, so sequencing captured expressed TCRB transcripts. Repertoires were generated with immunoSEQ multiplex PCR, while TCRdb's copy carries only in-frame clones and drops some. The sample includes some 150,000 clones, approximately 13% of them seen just once. Sequences were obtained from central memory CD4+ T cells from blood. The receptors come from a man younger than 35 with type 1 diabetes.

This clone occurred once. The genes are TRBV19 and TRBJ1-5; D not resolved. From germline, CDR1 is LNHDA and CDR2 SQIVND (reference sequence). The CDR3 extends over 13 amino acids. V gave up 4 bases and J gave up 5 bases, with 9 bases separating them. The CDR3 DNA is TGTGCCAGTAGTAGGTCTCTCGATCAGCCCCAGCATTTT. Translating gives CASSRSLDQPQHF.

This rearrangement joins TRBV5-6 to TRBJ2-2, with 7 nucleotides matching TRBD1. V was pared by 4 bases and J by 5 bases, with 8 bases of the junction left unmatched. The CDR3 covers 15 residues. Germline values: CDR1 SGHDT, CDR2 YYEEEE. In nucleotides, the CDR3 is TGTGCCAGCAGCCCGACAGGGTTACGTACCGGGGAGCTGTTTTTT. Residues: CASSPTGLRTGELFF.

This clone was detected a few times. V usage is TRBV5-4 and J usage is TRBJ2-5; no clear D gene. The V and J ends lost 0 bases and 1 base respectively, with 7 bases between them. The CDR3 contains 14 residues. CDR1 SGHNT and CDR2 YYREEE come from the germline V gene (reference sequence). The CDR3 loop reads CASSLAGSQETQYF. As DNA, the CDR3 is TGTGCCAGCAGCTTGGCAGGCTCCCAAGAGACCCAGTACTTC.

This chain connects TRBV7-9 to TRBJ1-1; D remains ambiguous. V was trimmed by 1 base and J by 4 bases, leaving 10 bases between them. The CDR3 runs to 14 residues. Germline CDR1 is SEHNR and CDR2 is FQNEAQ (reference sequence). The CDR3 sequence is CASSLEWESTEAFF. CDR3 nucleotide sequence: TGTGCCAGCAGCTTAGAATGGGAGTCCACTGAAGCTTTCTTT.

This clone was counted a few times. The V call is TRBV5-4, the J call TRBJ2-1; D is undetermined. Trimming pared 0 bases from V and 4 bases from J, leaving 5 bases between. CDR1 and CDR2 from the germline V gene are SGHNT and YYREEE (reference sequence). The CDR3 contains 13 residues. CDR3 nucleotides: TGTGCCAGCAGCTTGGACGGGTACAATGAGCAGTTCTTC. This codes for CASSLDGYNEQFF.

This clone was found a few times. The chain uses TRBV30 and TRBJ1-3; D might be TRBD1 (6 bases). Per germline, CDR1 GTSNPN and CDR2 SVGIG (reference sequence). V dropped 2 bases and J dropped 0 bases, with 14 bases sitting between them. The CDR3 has 16 amino acids. The CDR3 DNA reads TGTGCCTGGAGTAAACAGGGTTGGTTCTCTGGAAACACCATATATTTT. It translates to CAWSKQGWFSGNTIYF.

This clone was counted between two and nine times. This chain connects TRBV19 to TRBJ1-5, with 7 bases that match TRBD1. Germline CDR1 is LNHDA and CDR2 is SQIVND (reference sequence). V shed 7 bases and J 5 bases; nucleotides not matched to a gene: 11. The length of the CDR3 is 15 residues. CDR3 sequence: CASNIRDRTYQPQHF. CDR3 in DNA: TGTGCCAGTAATATTCGGGACAGAACCTATCAGCCCCAGCATTTT. The full variable domain, with the rest looked up from reference TRBV19 and TRBJ1-5, is DGGITQSPKYLFRKEGQNVTLSCEQNLNHDAMYWYRQDPGQGLRLIYYSQIVNDFQKGDIAEGYSVSREKKESFPLTVTSAQKNPTAFYLCASNIRDRTYQPQHFGDGTRLSIL.

This clone was observed many times. The chain has TRBV7-9 and TRBJ2-6; TRBD1 might be the D (6 bases). Trimming pared 8 bases from V and 2 bases from J, leaving 16 bases between. This CDR3 has 16 residues. Germline loops: CDR1 SEHNR, CDR2 FQNEAQ (reference sequence). CDR3 protein: CASGDTRPAGANVLTF. CDR3 sequence (DNA): TGTGCCAGCGGGGACACCCGCCCCGCTGGGGCCAACGTCCTGACTTTC.

The chain uses TRBV6-6 and TRBJ2-1; D ambiguous. CDR3 length equals 11 residues. Germline CDR1 and CDR2: MNHNY and SVGAGI (reference sequence). V gave up 2 bases and J gave up 10 bases, with 6 bases separating them. The CDR3 bases are TGTGCCAGCAGTTACGTGAGGGAGCAGTTCTTC. It encodes CASSYVREQFF.

This chain links TRBV9 with TRBJ2-5; D uncertain. There are 15 residues in the CDR3. V shed 0 bases and J shed 5 bases, with 14 bases lying between them. The germline CDR1 and CDR2 sequences are SGDLS and YYNGEE. Written as DNA, the CDR3 is TGTGCCAGCAGCGTAGGTTCGCGCGAAGGGGAGACCCAGTACTTC. Amino acids: CASSVGSREGETQYF.

CDR3 amino acids: CASTPGGTEAFF. The CDR3 nucleotides are TGTGCCAGCACCCCAGGGGGGACTGAAGCTTTCTTT. The gene calls are TRBV5-4 and TRBJ1-1; the match to TRBD1 covers 7 bases. Germline V gene sequence: CDR1 SGHNT, CDR2 YYREEE (reference sequence). J gave up 5 bases and V 6 bases, and 4 bases lay outside the gene matches. The CDR3 has 12 residues.

This clone showed up just a few times. The rearrangement joins TRBV6-6 to TRBJ2-2, with D perhaps given as TRBD1 or TRBD2 (5 bases each). This CDR3 has 12 amino acids. The germline gives CDR1 MNHNY, CDR2 SVGAGI (reference sequence). Trimming pared 5 bases from V and 7 bases from J, leaving 8 bases between. The DNA for the CDR3 is TGTGCCAGCAGTCCGAGGGGCGGGGAGCTGTTTTTT. Its translation: CASSPRGGELFF.

The table lists this clone with a few counts. The chain is built from TRBV5-6 and TRBJ2-3; no clear D gene. CDR1 SGHDT and CDR2 YYEEEE come from the germline V gene. V was cut by 4 bases and J by 5 bases, with 5 bases left in between. The CDR3 loop spans 11 amino acids. The CDR3 region has the DNA TGTGCCAGCAGCCTAGGAGATACGCAGTATTTT. It translates to CASSLGDTQYF.

The chain has TRBV6-5 and TRBJ2-5; D gene ambiguous. The CDR3 contains 14 residues. The germline V gene encodes CDR1 MNHEY and CDR2 SVGAGI. V was clipped by 0 bases and J by 2 bases, with 7 bases between them. The chain's CDR3 is CASSYSNSQETQYF. CDR3 nucleotide sequence: TGTGCCAGCAGTTACTCGAACAGTCAAGAGACCCAGTACTTC.

This clone was seen a single time. The chain joins TRBV19 to TRBJ2-3; 8 nucleotides agree with TRBD1. The V gene end was trimmed by 4 bases and the J gene end by 3 bases; junction bases not matched to a gene: 6. Germline CDR1 LNHDA, CDR2 SQIVND (reference sequence). The CDR3 contains 15 residues. The CDR3 loop reads CASSKSGGWTDTQYF. The CDR3 coding sequence is TGTGCCAGTAGTAAATCAGGGGGCTGGACAGATACGCAGTATTTT.

This rearrangement joins TRBV6-5 to TRBJ1-5, with TRBD1 identical over 9 bases. With 4 bases clipped from V and 7 bases from J, the junction kept 8 bases outside the gene matches. The CDR3 sequence is 15 residues long. Germline V gene data show CDR1 as MNHEY and CDR2 as SVGAGI. The DNA of the CDR3 is TGTGCCAGCAGTTCCGGGACAGGGATTGGCCAGCCCCAGCATTTT. Translated, it gives CASSSGTGIGQPQHF.

This clone has a count of ten or more. V gene TRBV20-1 combines with J gene TRBJ2-7; D unresolved. Trimming cost V 5 bases and J 3 bases, with 8 bases left between them. CDR3 size: 11 residues. CDR1 is DFQATT and CDR2 is SNEGSKA in the germline V gene (reference sequence). CDR3 in amino acids: CSASDRYEQYF. As DNA, the CDR3 is TGCAGTGCTTCTGACCGCTACGAGCAGTACTTC.

This chain uses TRBV20-1 with TRBJ1-1; a weak D match, TRBD1 (5 bases). The germline gives CDR1 DFQATT, CDR2 SNEGSKA (reference sequence). This CDR3 comprises 11 residues. CDR3 protein: CRTGLNTEAFF. CDR3 DNA: TGCAGAACGGGGCTGAACACTGAAGCTTTCTTT.

In nucleotides, the CDR3 is TGTGCCAGCAGCTCGTTAGGGCTCGCAGATACGCAGTATTTT. This encodes CASSSLGLADTQYF. This chain joins TRBV7-2 and TRBJ2-3; D is uncertain. The CDR3 loop spans 14 amino acids. CDR1 is SGHTA, CDR2 FQGNSA, per germline. The V and J ends lost 4 bases and 4 bases respectively, with 12 bases between them.

This clone was counted a few times. The chain couples TRBV5-1 to TRBJ2-6; the D gene is possibly TRBD1 (5 bases). This CDR3 has 16 amino acids. Trimming shortened V by 5 bases and J by 4 bases, and 16 bases separated the two germline ends. Germline V gene lookup returns CDR1 SGHRS and CDR2 YFSETQ. The CDR3 nucleotides read TGCGCCAGCAGGGCAGGGTTCTCTTCCGGGGCCAACGTCCTGACTTTC. This encodes CASRAGFSSGANVLTF.

The table lists this clone with many counts. The chain employs TRBV7-2 and TRBJ2-5; D not resolved. The germline V gene encodes CDR1 SGHTA and CDR2 FQGNSA. CDR3 length equals 13 residues. V lost 1 base and J lost 6, with 9 bases in between. The chain's CDR3 is CASSLDPEKTQYF. DNA for the CDR3: TGTGCCAGCAGCTTAGATCCTGAGAAGACCCAGTACTTC. Full variable domain (remainder filled in from reference TRBV7-2 and TRBJ2-5): GAGVSQSPSNKVTEKGKDVELRCDPISGHTALYWYRQSLGQGLEFLIYFQGNSAPDKSGLPSDRFSAERTGGSVSTLTIQRTQQEDSAVYLCASSLDPEKTQYFGPGTRLLVL.

This clone was found once. The V call is TRBV7-3, the J call TRBJ1-1; D uncertain. Germline V gives CDR1 SGHTA, CDR2 FQGTGA. Trimming took 2 bases from V and 1 from J, leaving 8 bases between them. This CDR3 comprises 14 residues. The CDR3 DNA reads TGTGCCAGCAGCTTAGGTCGCGGGAACACTGAAGCTTTCTTT. It specifies CASSLGRGNTEAFF.

This clone occurred a few times. The gene calls are TRBV10-1 and TRBJ2-1, with a possible D match to TRBD2 (5 bases). CDR3 length: 18 residues. Germline-derived CDR1 and CDR2 are WNHNN and SYGVQD (reference sequence). Trimming pared 0 bases from V and 0 bases from J, leaving 15 bases between. The CDR3 DNA reads as TGCGCCAGCAGTGAGTCGCTCGGGATGGACCTCTCCTACAATGAGCAGTTCTTC. Protein sequence: CASSESLGMDLSYNEQFF.

The rearrangement joins TRBV15 to TRBJ2-7, with 9 bases identical to TRBD1. This CDR3 region has 15 residues. Germline V gene data show CDR1 as LNHNV and CDR2 as YYDKDF (reference sequence). Trimming removed 2 bases from V and 4 bases from J; junction bases left unmatched: 6. As DNA, the CDR3 is TGTGCCACCAGCAGAACCGGGACAGGGAGTTACGAGCAGTACTTC. It translates to CATSRTGTGSYEQYF. The full variable domain, its missing parts supplied by reference TRBV15 and TRBJ2-7, is DAMVIQNPRYQVTQFGKPVTLSCSQTLNHNVMYWYQQKSSQAPKLLFHYYDKDFNNEADTPDNFQSRRPNTSFCFLDIRSPGLGDTAMYLCATSRTGTGSYEQYFGPGTRLTVT.

In this sample, this clone turned up a few times. V and J are TRBV5-1 and TRBJ2-5; TRBD2 matches 11 bases. Per the germline V gene, CDR1 is SGHRS and CDR2 is YFSETQ. The V and J ends lost 0 bases and 4 bases, in that order; junction bases with no gene match: 11. This CDR3 is built from 18 residues. This CDR3 is CASSLAGGLAGGRETQYF. The CDR3 DNA reads TGCGCCAGCAGCTTGGCCGGCGGGCTAGCGGGGGGCCGAGAGACCCAGTACTTC.

This clone was found a few times. The chain recombines TRBV2 with TRBJ2-3, with D perhaps TRBD2 (6 bases). CDR3 size: 15 residues. Germline V CDR1 and CDR2: SNHLY, FYNNEI. The V and J ends lost 3 bases and 0 bases respectively, with 10 bases between them. CDR3 coding DNA: TGTGCCAGCAGTGAGGAGGGGATTAGCACAGATACGCAGTATTTT. Translating it yields CASSEEGISTDTQYF.

In this sample, this clone turned up a few times. The rearrangement uses TRBV5-1 and TRBJ2-7; 10 bases agree with TRBD2. Germline V gene lookup returns CDR1 SGHRS and CDR2 YFSETQ. The V and J ends lost 3 bases and 7 bases, in that order; junction bases with no gene match: 10. This CDR3 has 15 residues. The CDR3 protein is CASSSLAGVVREQYF. The CDR3 coding sequence is TGCGCCAGCAGCTCTCTAGCGGGGGTGGTGCGAGAGCAGTACTTC. The full variable domain, its missing parts supplied by reference TRBV5-1 and TRBJ2-7, is KAGVTQTPRYLIKTRGQQVTLSCSPISGHRSVSWYQQTPGQGLQFLFEYFSETQRNKGNFPGRFSGRQFSNSRSEMNVSTLELGDSALYLCASSSLAGVVREQYFGPGTRLTVT.

In the case of this clone: Other DNA sequences from this sample encode an identical CDR3 as well. The V gene is TRBV4-1, the J gene TRBJ2-1; TRBD2 might be the D (5 bases). V lost 0 bases to trimming and J lost 5 bases, with 14 bases between them. The CDR3 covers 16 residues. Germline lookup yields CDR1 MGHRA and CDR2 YSYEKL. The CDR3 nucleotides are TGCGCCAGCAGCCAAGATCGGCGCGGGCTGAACAATGAGCAGTTCTTC. Translated: CASSQDRRGLNNEQFF.